This T cell receptor beta chain was identified during a study of beta chain features in type 1 diabetes. Notes on the study in general: Moderate but significant shortening of TCRB CDR3s was recorded in all four CD4+ subsets from Type 1 diabetes patients.

The CDR3 is 17 amino acids. Deletions cut 5 bases from V and 2 bases from J, with 16 bases between. Germline V CDR1 and CDR2: SEHNR, FQNEAQ (reference sequence). What was sequenced were expressed TCRB transcripts, since all of the isolated RNA had been reverse transcribed. The table came from immunoSEQ multiplex PCR; TCRdb's copy has only in-frame clones and leaves some out. The data contain 300,000 to 350,000 clones, roughly 14% of them singletons. This clone was seen more than once but under ten times. Its matching antigen is unknown. The chain is built from TRBV7-9 and TRBJ2-6, with D unresolved. The sequenced sample was naive CD4+ T cells from blood. The TCR comes from a woman under 30 with type 1 diabetes. CDR3 loop: CASSARVPLPGANVLTF. The DNA for the CDR3 is TGTGCCAGCAGCGCCCGAGTTCCCTTACCTGGGGCCAACGTCCTGACTTTC.